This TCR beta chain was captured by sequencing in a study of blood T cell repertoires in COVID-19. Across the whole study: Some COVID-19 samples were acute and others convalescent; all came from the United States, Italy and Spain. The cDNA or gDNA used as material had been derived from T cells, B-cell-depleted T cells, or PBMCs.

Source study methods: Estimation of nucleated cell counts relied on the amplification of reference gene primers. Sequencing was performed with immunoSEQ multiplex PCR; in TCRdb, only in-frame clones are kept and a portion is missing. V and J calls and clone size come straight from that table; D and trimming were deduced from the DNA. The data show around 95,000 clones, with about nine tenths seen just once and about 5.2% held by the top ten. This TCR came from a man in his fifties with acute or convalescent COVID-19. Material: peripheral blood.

The CDR3 protein is CASSLSRGLYEQYF. The DNA for the CDR3 is TGTGCCAGTAGTCTAAGCAGGGGGCTGTACGAGCAGTACTTC. The V and J genes are TRBV19 and TRBJ2-7; TRBD1 matches 8 bases. CDR1 is LNHDA and CDR2 is SQIVND in the germline V gene (reference sequence). Losses at the gene ends were 5 bases for V and 4 bases for J; bases not matched to a gene: 7. The CDR3 totals 14 residues.